The present T cell receptor (beta chain) was sequenced within a study of cytomegalovirus exposure and HLA in healthy donors. Germline CDR1 and CDR2: MRHNA and SNTAGT. The CDR3 sequence is 13 residues long. Trimming took off 5 bases at V and 6 bases at J, with 11 bases between the two ends. Some clones are missing from TCRdb's copy, which holds only in-frame ones; the method was immunoSEQ multiplex PCR. The sample has about 340,000 clones; 86% are singletons. This clonotype was sampled from a woman between 18 and 30 years old in good health and CMV-seronegative. The genes are TRBV6-4 and TRBJ1-5; D uncertain. Source material: PBMCs. CDR3 in DNA: TGTGCCAGCAGTACGGAGGGAGGTCAGCCCCAGCATTTT. It translates to CASSTEGGQPQHF.